These 17 T cell receptor beta chains share one sample of origin, sequenced in a study of T cell repertoires in cytomegalovirus infection (dated by TCRdb to the late 2010s). These reads were obtained on an Illumina HiSeq 1500. TCRdb's own reprocessing of the public reads used fastp at Q25 and MiXCR and kept productive beta chains. Every distinct CDR3 protein forms one entry, paired with its most common genes and DNA. For this sample the table gives approximately 350,000 distinct CDR3 sequences, of which roughly 34% were detected only once. The ten largest clones represent about 13% of the sample. Read against the paper, the sample's treatment or condition label means: in vitro stimulation with specific CMV peptide epitopes to enrich CMV-specific T cells. The antigens of these receptors remain unknown. This material consisted of cultured PBMCs, taken from culture after CMV antigen stimulation. These receptor sequences come from a human donor in good health (CMV status not recorded). Some clones in this sample may be carry-over from other donors' samples.

The V gene is TRBV27, the J gene TRBJ2-7; D perhaps matches TRBD1 (6 bases). Germline V gene data show CDR1 as MNHEY and CDR2 as SMNVEV (reference sequence). V lost 4 bases, J lost 5 bases, and 21 bases lay in between. CDR3 length equals 16 residues. CDR3 sequence reads: CASSSSMGATRDEQYF. In DNA, the CDR3 is TGTGCCAGCAGTTCTTCCATGGGGGCCACCCGGGACGAGCAGTACTTC.

This clonotype has only a few counts. V usage is TRBV7-9 and J usage is TRBJ1-1; TRBD1 aligns across 10 bases. The CDR3 spans 15 residues. Germline V gene sequence: CDR1 SEHNR, CDR2 FQNEAQ (reference sequence). After removal of 6 bases from V and 3 bases from J, the junction contained 7 bases not matched to a gene. CDR3 in amino acids: CASRSPTGGYTEAFF. CDR3 bases: TGTGCCAGCAGATCTCCGACAGGGGGCTACACTGAAGCTTTCTTT.

This clonotype was observed a few times. V gene TRBV7-2 combines with J gene TRBJ2-3; unclear D gene. Trimming stripped 5 bases from V and 0 bases from J, with 9 bases between. The CDR3 has 14 residues. The germline gives CDR1 SGHTA, CDR2 FQGNSA. The chain's CDR3 is CASSVPWSTDTQYF. CDR3 coding DNA: TGTGCCAGCAGCGTACCTTGGAGCACAGATACGCAGTATTTT.

The chain's CDR3 is CASNRLAHTQYF. Here the CDR3 DNA reads TGTGCCAGCAATAGACTAGCTCATACGCAGTATTTT. The V and J genes are TRBV7-9 and TRBJ2-3; TRBD2 matches at 7 bases. CDR3 size: 12 residues. The germline V gene encodes CDR1 SEHNR and CDR2 FQNEAQ (reference sequence). V trimming: 7 bases; J trimming: 7 bases; junction bases outside the gene matches: 5.

This clonotype has at least ten counts. This sequence joins TRBV27 and TRBJ2-3; a possible D gene is TRBD2 (6 bases). CDR1 is MNHEY and CDR2 is SMNVEV in the germline V gene (reference sequence). CDR3 length equals 14 residues. The ends were cut back, 5 bases at V and 3 bases at J, with 12 bases in the middle. CDR3 protein: CASSPSGRTDTQYF. CDR3 coding DNA: TGTGCCAGCAGTCCAAGTGGGAGGACAGATACGCAGTATTTT.

The chain employs TRBV7-8 and TRBJ1-6; TRBD1 might be the D (6 bases). This CDR3 comprises 16 residues. V was shortened by 4 bases and J by 5 bases, with 15 bases between the two germline ends. Looked up from germline, CDR1 is SGHVS and CDR2 is FQNEAQ. The CDR3 DNA reads TGTGCCAGCAGCTGGGGGACAAAAGAAGATAATTCACCCCTCCACTTT. Protein sequence: CASSWGTKEDNSPLHF.

In this sample, this clonotype turned up many times. V gene TRBV7-2 combines with J gene TRBJ1-5; possibly TRBD1 for D (6 bases). The CDR3 has 16 residues. Trimming removed 6 bases at V and 0 bases at J, with 15 bases between. From germline, CDR1 is SGHTA and CDR2 FQGNSA. The CDR3 spells CASSILGGYSNQPQHF. CDR3 sequence (DNA): TGTGCCAGCAGTATACTAGGGGGGTATAGCAATCAGCCCCAGCATTTT.

Only a few counts were recorded for this clonotype. V gene TRBV19 combines with J gene TRBJ2-4; 10 bases align to TRBD1. After removal of 3 bases from V and 0 bases from J, the junction contained 5 bases not matched to a gene. There are 17 residues in the CDR3. Germline assignment: CDR1 LNHDA and CDR2 SQIVND (reference sequence). DNA for the CDR3: TGTGCCAGTAGTATCTCCGGGACAGGGGTAGCCAAAAACATTCAGTACTTC. Translating it yields CASSISGTGVAKNIQYF.

This clonotype showed up many times. The chain joins TRBV7-9 to TRBJ2-3; 12 bases align to TRBD2. V lost 1 base and J lost 2; bases outside the gene matches: 1. CDR1 is SEHNR and CDR2 is FQNEAQ in the germline V gene (reference sequence). The CDR3 has 16 amino acids. The DNA for the CDR3 is TGTGCCAGCAGCTTAGGGACTAGCGGGACCACAGATACGCAGTATTTT. It translates to CASSLGTSGTTDTQYF.

The CDR3: CALAPEGTSRNEQFF. The CDR3 bases are TGTGCCCTCGCCCCGGAAGGGACTTCGAGGAATGAGCAGTTCTTC. V gene TRBV10-3 combines with J gene TRBJ2-1; D perhaps matches TRBD2 (6 bases). The CDR3 covers 15 residues. Germline CDR1 is ENHRY and CDR2 is SYGVKD. Trimming pared 11 bases from V and 7 bases from J, leaving 24 bases between.

V usage is TRBV6-6 and J usage is TRBJ1-5, with 8 positions matching TRBD1. V shed 5 bases and J 7 bases; nucleotides not matched to a gene: 10. Germline CDR1 is MNHNY and CDR2 is SVGAGI (reference sequence). This CDR3 is 15 amino acids long. The CDR3 region is CASSLPTGGGQPQHF. As DNA, the CDR3 is TGTGCCAGCAGTCTCCCTACAGGGGGAGGCCAGCCCCAGCATTTT.

The DNA of the CDR3 is TGTGCCAGCAGCTTAGTCTCGGGCTTAAGCTCCTACAATGAGCAGTTCTTC. It encodes CASSLVSGLSSYNEQFF. The V and J genes are TRBV7-2 and TRBJ2-1, with D unclear. This CDR3 spans 17 amino acids. Trimming cost V 1 base and J 0 bases, with 13 bases left between them. The germline V gene encodes CDR1 SGHTA and CDR2 FQGNSA.

The chain recombines TRBV12-3 or TRBV12-4 with TRBJ1-5, with TRBD1 matching 8 bases. J gave up 8 bases and V 6 bases, and 9 bases lay outside the gene matches. The CDR3 spans 14 residues. CDR3: CASRRGQGGEPQHF. The DNA for the CDR3 is TGTGCCAGCAGGCGAGGACAGGGTGGGGAGCCCCAGCATTTT.

The J gene is TRBJ1-1, the V gene TRBV6-1, with D possibly matching TRBD1 (5 bases). This CDR3 spans 12 amino acids. Germline CDR1 is MNHNS and CDR2 is SASEGT. The V gene lost 2 bases and the J gene lost 11 bases, with 12 bases spanning the gap. The CDR3 DNA is TGTGCCAGCAGTGAAAGCGAGGGGTTGGCTTTCTTT. Amino acid sequence: CASSESEGLAFF.

The table lists this clonotype with a few counts. V gene TRBV5-6 combines with J gene TRBJ1-6; 8 bases align to TRBD1. In germline, CDR1 is SGHDT, CDR2 YYEEEE. This CDR3 spans 17 amino acids. The V segment lost 0 bases and the J segment 6 bases; nucleotides outside the gene matches: 8. The CDR3: CASSLGRIDRGNSPLHF. CDR3 bases: TGTGCCAGCAGCTTGGGAAGGATCGACAGGGGTAATTCACCCCTCCACTTT. Full variable domain (missing parts from reference TRBV5-6 and TRBJ1-6): DAGVTQSPTHLIKTRGQQVTLRCSPKSGHDTVSWYQQALGQGPQFIFQYYEEEERQRGNFPDRFSGHQFPNYSSELNVNALLLGDSALYLCASSLGRIDRGNSPLHFGNGTRLTVT.

The V gene is TRBV6-8, the J gene TRBJ1-4, with D hard to call. Germline CDR1 and CDR2: MNHGY and SAAAGT. The CDR3 length is 14 residues. V gave up 3 bases and J gave up 4 bases, with 9 bases separating them. The chain's CDR3 is CASSYGPINEKLFF. The CDR3 nucleotides are TGTGCCAGCAGTTATGGCCCTATTAATGAAAAACTGTTTTTT.

This clonotype occurred many times. The V gene is TRBV7-2, the J gene TRBJ1-3, with D maybe TRBD1 (5 bases). Trimming shortened V by 4 bases and J by 0 bases, and 22 bases separated the two germline ends. From germline, CDR1 is SGHTA and CDR2 FQGNSA. The length of the CDR3 is 19 residues. The CDR3 region has the DNA TGTGCCAGCAGCTCGCCGTGGGGGAGTGCGGGCCCCTCTGGAAACACCATATATTTT. Encoded protein: CASSSPWGSAGPSGNTIYF.